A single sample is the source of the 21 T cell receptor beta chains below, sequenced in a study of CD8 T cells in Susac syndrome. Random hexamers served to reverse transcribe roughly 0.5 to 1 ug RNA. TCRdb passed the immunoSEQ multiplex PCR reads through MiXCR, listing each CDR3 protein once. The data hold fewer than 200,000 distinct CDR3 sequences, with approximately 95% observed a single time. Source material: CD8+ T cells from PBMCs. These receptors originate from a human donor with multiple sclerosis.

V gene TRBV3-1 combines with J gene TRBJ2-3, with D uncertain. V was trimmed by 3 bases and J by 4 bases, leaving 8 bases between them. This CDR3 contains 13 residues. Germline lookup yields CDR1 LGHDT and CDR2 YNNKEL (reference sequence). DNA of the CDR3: TGTGCCAGCAGCCACAGACTTCCAGATACGCAGTATTTT. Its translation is CASSHRLPDTQYF.

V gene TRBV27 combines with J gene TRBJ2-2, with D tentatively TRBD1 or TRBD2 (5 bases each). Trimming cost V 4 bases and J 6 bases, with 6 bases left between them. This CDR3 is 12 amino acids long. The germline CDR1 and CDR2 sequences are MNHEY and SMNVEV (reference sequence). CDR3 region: CASSWGSGELFF. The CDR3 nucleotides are TGTGCCAGCAGTTGGGGGTCCGGGGAGCTGTTTTTT.

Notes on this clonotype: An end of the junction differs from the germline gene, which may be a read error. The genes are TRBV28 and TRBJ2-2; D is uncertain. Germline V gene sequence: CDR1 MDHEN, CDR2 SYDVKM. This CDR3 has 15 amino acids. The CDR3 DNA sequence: TGTGCCAGCAGTTTGTATGGTGTTAACAGCGGGGAGCTGTTTTTT. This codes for CASSLYGVNSGELFF.

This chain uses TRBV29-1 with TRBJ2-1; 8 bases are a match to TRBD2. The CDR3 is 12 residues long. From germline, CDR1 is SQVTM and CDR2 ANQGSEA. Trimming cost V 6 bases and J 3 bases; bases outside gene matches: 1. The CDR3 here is CSVLADYNEQFF. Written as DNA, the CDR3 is TGCAGCGTACTAGCGGACTACAATGAGCAGTTCTTC.

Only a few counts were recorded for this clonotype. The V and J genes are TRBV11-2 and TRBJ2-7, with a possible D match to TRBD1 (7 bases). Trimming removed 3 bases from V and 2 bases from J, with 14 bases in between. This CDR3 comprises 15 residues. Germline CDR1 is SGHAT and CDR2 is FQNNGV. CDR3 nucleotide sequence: TGTGCCAGCAGCTTTAGCGCAGGGGGGCCCTACGAGCAGTACTTC. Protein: CASSFSAGGPYEQYF.

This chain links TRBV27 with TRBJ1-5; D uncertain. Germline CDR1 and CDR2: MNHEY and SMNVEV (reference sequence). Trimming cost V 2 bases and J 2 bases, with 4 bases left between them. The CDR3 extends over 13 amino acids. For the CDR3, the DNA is TGTGCCAGCAGTTTAATGGGCAATCAGCCCCAGCATTTT. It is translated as CASSLMGNQPQHF.

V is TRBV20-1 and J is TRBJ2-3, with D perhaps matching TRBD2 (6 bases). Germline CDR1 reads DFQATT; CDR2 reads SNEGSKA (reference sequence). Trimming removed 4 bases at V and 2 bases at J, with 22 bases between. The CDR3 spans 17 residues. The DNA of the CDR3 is TGCAGTGCTACCATGGACCGGGACTTCTTACCCACAGATACGCAGTATTTT. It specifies CSATMDRDFLPTDTQYF.

CDR3 sequence reads: CSASMAGAYEQYF. The CDR3 DNA follows: TGCAGTGCTAGCATGGCGGGGGCCTACGAGCAGTACTTC. The chain carries TRBV20-1 and TRBJ2-7, with 7 positions matching TRBD2. V gave up 3 bases and J gave up 2 bases; unmatched junction bases: 4. CDR1 is DFQATT and CDR2 is SNEGSKA in the germline V gene (reference sequence). This CDR3 comprises 13 residues.

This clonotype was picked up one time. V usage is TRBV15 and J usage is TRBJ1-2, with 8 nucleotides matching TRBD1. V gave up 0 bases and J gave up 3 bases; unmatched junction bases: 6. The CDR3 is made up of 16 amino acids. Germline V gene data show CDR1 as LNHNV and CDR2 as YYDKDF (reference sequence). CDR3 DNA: TGTGCCACCAGCAGAGATTTAACAGGGGGGCACTATGGCTACACCTTC. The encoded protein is CATSRDLTGGHYGYTF.

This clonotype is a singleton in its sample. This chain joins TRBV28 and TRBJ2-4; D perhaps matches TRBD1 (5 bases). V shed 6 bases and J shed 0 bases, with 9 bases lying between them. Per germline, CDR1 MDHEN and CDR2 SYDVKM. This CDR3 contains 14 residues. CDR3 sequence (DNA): TGTGCCAGCAGGACAGCTGTAGCCAAAAACATTCAGTACTTC. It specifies CASRTAVAKNIQYF.

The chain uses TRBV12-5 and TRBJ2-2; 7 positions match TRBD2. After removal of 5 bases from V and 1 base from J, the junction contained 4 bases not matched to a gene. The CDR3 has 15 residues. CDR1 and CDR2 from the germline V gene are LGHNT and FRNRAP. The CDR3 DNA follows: TGTGCTAGTGGTCCCTGGGGGGGGAACACCGGGGAGCTGTTTTTT. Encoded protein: CASGPWGGNTGELFF. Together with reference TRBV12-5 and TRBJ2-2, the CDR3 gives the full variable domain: DARVTQTPRHKVTEMGQEVTMRCQPILGHNTVFWYRQTMMQGLELLAYFRNRAPLDDSGMPKDRFSAEMPDATLATLKIQPSEPRDSAVYFCASGPWGGNTGELFFGEGSRLTVL.

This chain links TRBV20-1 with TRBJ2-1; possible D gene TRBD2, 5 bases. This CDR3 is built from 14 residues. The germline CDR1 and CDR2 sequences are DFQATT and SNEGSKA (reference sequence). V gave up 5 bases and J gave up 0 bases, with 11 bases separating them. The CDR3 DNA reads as TGCAGTGCTGAGGAGGAACCCTCCTACAATGAGCAGTTCTTC. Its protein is CSAEEEPSYNEQFF.

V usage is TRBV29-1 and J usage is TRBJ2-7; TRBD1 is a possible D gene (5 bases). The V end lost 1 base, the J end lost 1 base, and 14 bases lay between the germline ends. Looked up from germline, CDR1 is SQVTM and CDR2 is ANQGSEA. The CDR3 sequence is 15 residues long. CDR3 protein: CSVEGIVGESYEQYF. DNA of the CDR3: TGCAGCGTTGAAGGTATCGTAGGGGAATCCTACGAGCAGTACTTC.

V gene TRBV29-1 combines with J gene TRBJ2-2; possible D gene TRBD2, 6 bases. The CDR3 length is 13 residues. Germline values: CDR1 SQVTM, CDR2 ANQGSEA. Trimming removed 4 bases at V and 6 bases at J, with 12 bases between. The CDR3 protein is CSVAGGSPGELFF. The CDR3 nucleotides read TGCAGCGTTGCCGGGGGTAGCCCCGGGGAGCTGTTTTTT.

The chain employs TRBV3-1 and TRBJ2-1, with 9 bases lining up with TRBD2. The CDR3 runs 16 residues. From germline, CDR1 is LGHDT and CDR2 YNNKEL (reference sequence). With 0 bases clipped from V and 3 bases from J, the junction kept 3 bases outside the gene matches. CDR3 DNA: TGTGCCAGCAGCCAAGATCCTAGCGGGATCTACAATGAGCAGTTCTTC. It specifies CASSQDPSGIYNEQFF.

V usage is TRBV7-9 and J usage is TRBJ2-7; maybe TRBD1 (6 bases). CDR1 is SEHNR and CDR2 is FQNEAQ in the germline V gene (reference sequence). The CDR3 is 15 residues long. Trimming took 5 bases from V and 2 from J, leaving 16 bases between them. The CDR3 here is CASSRPGQTAYEQYF. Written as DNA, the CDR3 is TGTGCCAGCAGCAGGCCCGGACAGACGGCCTACGAGCAGTACTTC.

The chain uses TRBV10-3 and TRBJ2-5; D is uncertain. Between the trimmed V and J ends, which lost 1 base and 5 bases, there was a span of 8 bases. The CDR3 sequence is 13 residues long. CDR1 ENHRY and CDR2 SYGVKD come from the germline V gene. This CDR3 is CAISELGRETQYF. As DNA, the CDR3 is TGTGCCATCAGTGAGTTGGGAAGGGAGACCCAGTACTTC.

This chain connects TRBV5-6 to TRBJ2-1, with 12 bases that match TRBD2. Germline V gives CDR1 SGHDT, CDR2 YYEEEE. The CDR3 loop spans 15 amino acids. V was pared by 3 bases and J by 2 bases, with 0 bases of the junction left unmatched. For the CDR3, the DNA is TGTGCCAGCAGCTCTAGCGGGGGGGCCTACAATGAGCAGTTCTTC. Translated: CASSSSGGAYNEQFF.

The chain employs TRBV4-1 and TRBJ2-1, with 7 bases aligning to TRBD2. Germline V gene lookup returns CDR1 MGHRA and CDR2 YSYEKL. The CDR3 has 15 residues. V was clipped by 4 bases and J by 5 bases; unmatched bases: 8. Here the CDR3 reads CASSLSGLHHNEQFF. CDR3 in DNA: TGCGCCAGCAGCCTTTCGGGACTACACCACAATGAGCAGTTCTTC.

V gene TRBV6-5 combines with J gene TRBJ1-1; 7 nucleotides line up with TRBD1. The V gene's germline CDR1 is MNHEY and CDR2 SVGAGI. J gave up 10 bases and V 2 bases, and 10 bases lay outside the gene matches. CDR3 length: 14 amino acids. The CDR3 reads CASSYPNRGEAAFF. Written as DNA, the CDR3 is TGTGCCAGCAGTTACCCGAACAGGGGAGAAGCAGCTTTCTTT.

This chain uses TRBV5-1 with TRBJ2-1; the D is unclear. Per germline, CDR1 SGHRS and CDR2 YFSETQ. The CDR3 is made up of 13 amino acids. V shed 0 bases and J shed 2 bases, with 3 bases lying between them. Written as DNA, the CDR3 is TGCGCCAGCAGCTTGGTCCCCTACAATGAGCAGTTCTTC. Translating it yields CASSLVPYNEQFF. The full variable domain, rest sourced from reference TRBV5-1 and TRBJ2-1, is KAGVTQTPRYLIKTRGQQVTLSCSPISGHRSVSWYQQTPGQGLQFLFEYFSETQRNKGNFPGRFSGRQFSNSRSEMNVSTLELGDSALYLCASSLVPYNEQFFGPGTRLTVL.